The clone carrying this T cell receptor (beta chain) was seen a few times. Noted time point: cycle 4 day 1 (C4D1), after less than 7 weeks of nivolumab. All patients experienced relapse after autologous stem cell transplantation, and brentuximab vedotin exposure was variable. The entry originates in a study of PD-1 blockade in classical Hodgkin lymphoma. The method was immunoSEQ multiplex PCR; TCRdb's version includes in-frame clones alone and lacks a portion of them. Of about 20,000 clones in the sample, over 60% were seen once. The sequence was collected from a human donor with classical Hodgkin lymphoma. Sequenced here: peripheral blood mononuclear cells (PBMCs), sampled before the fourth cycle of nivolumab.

The chain's CDR3 is CASKRDTGHYGYTF. The CDR3 DNA reads TGTGCCAGCAAACGGGACACCGGCCACTATGGCTACACCTTC. The chain recombines TRBV2 with TRBJ1-2; weak D call: TRBD1 (6 bases). Germline values: CDR1 SNHLY, CDR2 FYNNEI. This CDR3 region has 14 residues. V lost 7 bases and J 3 bases, leaving 15 bases between the germline ends.